The clone carrying this T cell receptor beta chain was found many times. The TCR beta CDR3 regions underwent amplification using RNA transcripts as the source. Carried out on the TCR CDR3, a first-round RT-PCR used the HTBI primer set. In TCRdb, the multiplex PCR reads were re-called with MiXCR into one record per CDR3 protein. The sample has about 300,000 distinct CDR3 sequences, roughly 17% seen once. This entry comes from a study of T cells in Graves' hyperthyroidism and ophthalmopathy. Germline V gene sequence: CDR1 MDHEN, CDR2 SYDVKM. The CDR3 covers 13 residues. V lost 3 bases and J 4 bases, leaving 8 bases between the germline ends.

This receptor was taken from a man aged 25-40 years with Graves' hyperthyroidism. Sequenced material: blood. This chain links TRBV28 with TRBJ2-3; D perhaps matches TRBD2 (6 bases). The CDR3 nucleotides read TGTGCCAGCAGTTTGGGGGGATCAGATACGCAGTATTTT. It yields the protein CASSLGGSDTQYF. The variable domain in full, with the rest retrieved from reference TRBV28 and TRBJ2-3, is DVKVTQSSRYLVKRTGEKVFLECVQDMDHENMFWYRQDPGLGLRLIYFSYDVKMKEKGDIPEGYSVSREKKERFSLILESASTNQTSMYLCASSLGGSDTQYFGPGTRLTVL.